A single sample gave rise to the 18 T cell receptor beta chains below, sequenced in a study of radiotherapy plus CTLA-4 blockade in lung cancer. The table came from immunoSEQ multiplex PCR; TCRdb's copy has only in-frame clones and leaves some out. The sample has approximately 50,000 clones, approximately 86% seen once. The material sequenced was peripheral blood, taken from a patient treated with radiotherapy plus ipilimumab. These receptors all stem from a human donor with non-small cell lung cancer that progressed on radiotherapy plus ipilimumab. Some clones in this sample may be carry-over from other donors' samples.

This CDR3 reads CATGRQGSTDTQYF. As DNA, the CDR3 is TGTGCCACCGGCCGACAGGGTAGCACAGATACGCAGTATTTT. The V call is TRBV19, the J call TRBJ2-3; 7 positions agree with TRBD1. Per the germline V gene, CDR1 is LNHDA and CDR2 is SQIVND (reference sequence). The V segment lost 10 bases and the J segment 0 bases; nucleotides outside the gene matches: 7. This CDR3 region has 14 residues.

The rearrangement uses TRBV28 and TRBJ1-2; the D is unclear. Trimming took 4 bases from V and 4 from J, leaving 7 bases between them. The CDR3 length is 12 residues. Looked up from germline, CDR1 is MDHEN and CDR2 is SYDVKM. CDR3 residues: CASSSTRYGYTF. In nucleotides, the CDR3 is TGTGCCAGCAGTTCTACTCGCTATGGCTACACCTTC.

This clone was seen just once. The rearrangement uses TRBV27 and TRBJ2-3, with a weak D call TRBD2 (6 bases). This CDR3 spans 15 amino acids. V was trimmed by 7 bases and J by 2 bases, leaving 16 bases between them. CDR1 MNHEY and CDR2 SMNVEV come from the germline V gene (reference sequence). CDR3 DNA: TGTGCCAGCAAGCGGCGGGACCGTAACACAGATACGCAGTATTTT. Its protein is CASKRRDRNTDTQYF.

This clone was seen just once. The CDR3 is CASKQGPSEAFF. Here the CDR3 DNA reads TGTGCCAGCAAGCAGGGGCCGTCTGAAGCTTTCTTT. The J gene is TRBJ1-1, the V gene TRBV21-1; TRBD1 reflects the table's D call only, with no check against the DNA. TRBV21-1 is shown as a pseudogene. The CDR3 runs to 12 residues.

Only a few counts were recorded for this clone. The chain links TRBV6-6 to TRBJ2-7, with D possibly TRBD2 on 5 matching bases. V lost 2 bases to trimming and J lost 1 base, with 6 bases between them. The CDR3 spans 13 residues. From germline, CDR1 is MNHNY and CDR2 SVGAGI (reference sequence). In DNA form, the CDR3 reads TGTGCCAGCAGTTACGGGGAGTCCTACGAGCAGTACTTC. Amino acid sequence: CASSYGESYEQYF.

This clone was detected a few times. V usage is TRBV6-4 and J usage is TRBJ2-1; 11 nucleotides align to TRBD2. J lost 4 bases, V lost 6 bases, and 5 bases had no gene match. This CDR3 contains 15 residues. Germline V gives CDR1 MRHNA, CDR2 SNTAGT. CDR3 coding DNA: TGTGCCAGCAGGGGGACTAGCGGATTATACAATGAGCAGTTCTTC. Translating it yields CASRGTSGLYNEQFF.

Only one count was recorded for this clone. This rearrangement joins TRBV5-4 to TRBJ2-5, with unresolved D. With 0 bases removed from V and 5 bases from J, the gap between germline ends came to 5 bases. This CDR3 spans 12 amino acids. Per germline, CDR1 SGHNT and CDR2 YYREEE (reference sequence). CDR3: CASSLALETQYF. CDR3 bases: TGTGCCAGCAGCTTGGCACTGGAGACCCAGTACTTC.

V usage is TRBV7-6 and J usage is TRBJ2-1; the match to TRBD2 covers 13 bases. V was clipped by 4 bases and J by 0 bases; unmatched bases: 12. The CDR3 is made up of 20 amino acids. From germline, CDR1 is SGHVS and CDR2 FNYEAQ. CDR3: CASSYRTSGRRRSSYNEQFF. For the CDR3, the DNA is TGTGCCAGCAGCTACAGGACTAGCGGGAGACGAAGAAGCTCCTACAATGAGCAGTTCTTC.

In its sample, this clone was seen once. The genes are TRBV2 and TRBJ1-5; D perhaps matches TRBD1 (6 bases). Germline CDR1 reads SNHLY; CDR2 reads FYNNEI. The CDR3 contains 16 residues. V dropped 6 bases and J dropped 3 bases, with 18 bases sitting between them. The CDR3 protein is CASSDPTGSYNQPQHF. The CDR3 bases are TGTGCCAGCAGCGACCCGACAGGCTCCTACAATCAGCCCCAGCATTTT. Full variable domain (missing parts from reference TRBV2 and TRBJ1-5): EPEVTQTPSHQVTQMGQEVILRCVPISNHLYFYWYRQILGQKVEFLVSFYNNEISEKSEIFDDQFSVERPDGSNFTLKIRSTKLEDSAMYFCASSDPTGSYNQPQHFGDGTRLSIL.

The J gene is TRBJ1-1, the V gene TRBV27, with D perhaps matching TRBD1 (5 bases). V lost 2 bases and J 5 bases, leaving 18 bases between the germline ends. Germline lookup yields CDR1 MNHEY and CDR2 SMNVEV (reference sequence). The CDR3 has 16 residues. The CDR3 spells CASSLAGERGPTEAFF. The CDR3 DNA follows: TGTGCCAGCAGTTTAGCGGGAGAGAGGGGCCCTACTGAAGCTTTCTTT.

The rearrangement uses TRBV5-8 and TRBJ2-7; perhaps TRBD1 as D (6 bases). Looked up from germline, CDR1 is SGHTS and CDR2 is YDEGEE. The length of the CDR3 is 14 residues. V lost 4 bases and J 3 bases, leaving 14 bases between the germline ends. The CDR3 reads CASSVQQGIYEQYF. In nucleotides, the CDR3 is TGTGCCAGCAGCGTCCAACAGGGAATCTACGAGCAGTACTTC. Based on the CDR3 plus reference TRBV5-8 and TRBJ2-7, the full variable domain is EAGVTQSPTHLIKTRGQQATLRCSPISGHTSVYWYQQALGLGLQFLLWYDEGEERNRGNFPPRFSGRQFPNYSSELNVNALELEDSALYLCASSVQQGIYEQYFGPGTRLTVT.

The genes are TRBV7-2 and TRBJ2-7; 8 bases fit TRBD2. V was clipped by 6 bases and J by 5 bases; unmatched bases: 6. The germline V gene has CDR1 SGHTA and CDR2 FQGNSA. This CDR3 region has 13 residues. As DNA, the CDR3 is TGTGCCAGCAGTTTCGGGAGGGCCAACGAGCAGTACTTC. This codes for CASSFGRANEQYF.

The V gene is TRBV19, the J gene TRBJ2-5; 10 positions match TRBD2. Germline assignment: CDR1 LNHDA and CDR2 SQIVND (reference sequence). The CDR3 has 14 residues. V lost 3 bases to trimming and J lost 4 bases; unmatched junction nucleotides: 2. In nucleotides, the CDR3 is TGTGCCAGTAGTATTGCTAGCGGGAGAGAGACCCAGTACTTC. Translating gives CASSIASGRETQYF.

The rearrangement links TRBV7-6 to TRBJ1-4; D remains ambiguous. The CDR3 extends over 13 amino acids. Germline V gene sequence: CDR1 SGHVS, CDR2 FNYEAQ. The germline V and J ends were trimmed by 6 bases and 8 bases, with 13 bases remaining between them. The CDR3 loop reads CASSLVVGEKLFF. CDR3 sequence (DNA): TGTGCCAGCAGTCTAGTGGTTGGGGAAAAACTGTTTTTT.

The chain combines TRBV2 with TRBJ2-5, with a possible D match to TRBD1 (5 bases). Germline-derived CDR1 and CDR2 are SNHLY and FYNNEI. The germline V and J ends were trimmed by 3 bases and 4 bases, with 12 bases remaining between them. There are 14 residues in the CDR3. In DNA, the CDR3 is TGTGCCAGCAGTGATGGCCAGGGCGGAGAGACCCAGTACTTC. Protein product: CASSDGQGGETQYF.

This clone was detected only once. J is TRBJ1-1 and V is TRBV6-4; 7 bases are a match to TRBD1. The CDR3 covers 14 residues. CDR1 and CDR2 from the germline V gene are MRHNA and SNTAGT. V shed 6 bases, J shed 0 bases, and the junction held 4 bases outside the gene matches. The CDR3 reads CASSEQGLNTEAFF. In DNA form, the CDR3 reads TGTGCCAGCAGCGAACAGGGGTTGAACACTGAAGCTTTCTTT.

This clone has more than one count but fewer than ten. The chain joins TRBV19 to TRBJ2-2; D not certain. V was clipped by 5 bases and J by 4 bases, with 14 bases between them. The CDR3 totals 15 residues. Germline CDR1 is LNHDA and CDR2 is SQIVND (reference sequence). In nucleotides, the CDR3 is TGTGCCAGTAGTCGAGCTCCGACGGGCACCGGGGAGCTGTTTTTT. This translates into CASSRAPTGTGELFF.

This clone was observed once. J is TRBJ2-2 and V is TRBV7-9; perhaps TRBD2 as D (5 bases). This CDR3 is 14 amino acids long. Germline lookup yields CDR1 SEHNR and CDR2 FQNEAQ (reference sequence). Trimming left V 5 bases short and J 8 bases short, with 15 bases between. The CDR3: CASSPYASTGELFF. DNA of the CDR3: TGTGCCAGCAGCCCATATGCTAGCACGGGGGAGCTGTTTTTT.